This TCR beta chain derives from a study of T cells in Graves' hyperthyroidism and ophthalmopathy (dated by TCRdb to about 2019). Notes on the research overall: Peripheral blood samples were taken at the time of initial diagnosis, prior to any treatment. Once sampling was done, hyperthyroidism patients were given methimazole at a starting dose of 30 mg daily, whereas ophthalmopathy patients were given high-dose intravenous methylprednisolone. The paper reports TCR Vbeta CDR3 sequencing of some 140 peripheral blood samples: some 41 ophthalmopathy, fewer than 85 hyperthyroidism and around 17 progressor patients. The roughly 91 discovery patients were randomly split 7:3 into training and test sets. Thyroid tissue and blood T-cell repertoires from roughly 6 Graves' hyperthyroidism patients were also compared in the study. To identify TCR V-J signatures that set the groups apart, the researchers used a discovery cohort of roughly 100 patients, made up of 43 with Graves' ophthalmopathy and some 55 with stable Graves' hyperthyroidism. Whether ophthalmopathy could be predicted prospectively was tested in an independent validation cohort made up of roughly 19 hyperthyroidism patients plus 17 patients who later progressed to ophthalmopathy. General conclusions and limits of the study: Most expanded thyroid clonotypes (frequency above 0.001) were also detected in blood, a finding suggesting that blood repertoires may reflect thyroid immune responses. During validation, the model predicted progression to ophthalmopathy a median of roughly 7.1 months ahead of onset, with 70.59% sensitivity and less than 85% specificity. A 13 V-J signature model separated ophthalmopathy from stable hyperthyroidism, with 87.88% sensitivity and about 81% specificity in cross-validation and 80%/75% in testing. Sample size was not statistically predetermined, and investigators were not blinded to group allocation.

This clonotype showed up many times. Its antigen has not been determined. No clone much larger than this one lies a single base away; base qualities are absent. A patient counted as having stable Graves' hyperthyroidism if no progression to ophthalmopathy occurred over 18 months of follow-up. Hyperthyroidism patients were newly diagnosed, had a disease duration of under 2 months, and were aged 18 to 65 years. Any patient with an uncontrolled infection, another autoimmune disease, pregnancy or lactation was excluded. Diagnoses were based on clinical symptoms, serum thyroxine and TRAb, thyroid ultrasound and orbital computed tomography. PBMCs were isolated from about 9.1 ml of fresh peripheral blood by Ficoll-Paque density gradient centrifugation. Total RNA was extracted using Trizol reagent, and RNA quality was assessed on an Agilent 2100 Bioanalyzer. Amplification of TCR beta CDR3 regions was carried out from RNA transcripts. The first round of RT-PCR for the TCR CDR3 was performed with the HTBI primer set and the Qiagen OneStep RT-PCR kit. A second multiplex PCR round built the libraries, followed by size selection and purification. Sequencing of the libraries was done on an Illumina HiSeq2000 using paired-end 100 bp reads. As for how the authors treated the data: Raw data were processed with SOAPnuke, discarding reads with adapters, uncalled bases, mean Phred below 15, or no exact constant-primer or identifier match. High-quality paired reads were merged using COPE v1.2.5, and each unique nucleotide sequence was defined as a clonotype. MiTCR v1.1 was used to align the clonotypes against IMGT TRBV, TRBD and TRBJ reference segments. The analysis was restricted to V-J combinations with a frequency above 0.0001, which together covered 99.2% of the repertoires. The TCS score was defined as F50 (clonal expansion) divided by E x V (chaos), with BLOSUM62-based TCRdist calculated between CDR3 peptides within each V-J. Welch's t-statistics and random forest reduced fewer than 550 V-J features to some 14, which were used in a naive Bayes classifier (R e1071). The public reads were reanalyzed by TCRdb: fastp trimming at Q25, MiXCR alignment, in-frame beta chains only. Rows are unified per CDR3 protein, each entry keeping the most common DNA and genes. The V and J calls and clone size come from TCRdb's table, not from the authors' own analysis. The sample profile shows approximately 640,000 distinct CDR3 sequences; about 16% of them were found once. The top ten hold approximately 3.9% of the sample.

The germline V and J ends show losses of 3 bases and 0 bases respectively, and no gene match explains 11 bases of the junction. CDR1 and CDR2 (MDHEN, SYDVKM) derive from the germline V gene. The CDR3 runs 19 amino acids, cysteine and phenylalanine included. This entry keeps only the CDR3 DNA: 57 bases, framed from base 1. Sequencing was carried out using blood. The TCR comes from a woman between 25 and 40 years old with Graves' hyperthyroidism. The chain couples TRBV28 to TRBJ2-6; TRBD1 agrees with 7 junctional bases. The CDR3 protein is CASSFWMTGQSSGANVLTF. The nucleotide sequence is given as TGTGCCAGCAGTTTCTGGATGACAGGGCAAAGCTCTGGGGCCAACGTCCTGACTTTC.